The clone carrying this T cell receptor beta chain came up a few times. This record comes from a study of patients and donors after allogeneic stem cell transplantation. The CDR3 extends over 11 amino acids. V lost 8 bases to trimming and J lost 7 bases, with 12 bases between them. In germline, CDR1 is MNHEY, CDR2 SVGAGI. TCRdb re-called the RT-PCR reads through MiXCR, storing one row per CDR3 protein. The sample comprises over 350,000 distinct CDR3 sequences, 16% of which are singletons, and less than 8.5% rests with the top ten. Sequencing was carried out using blood, either unsorted or a sorted T cell fraction (not recorded which). This sequence was found in a human donor who was either an allogeneic HSCT recipient or a stem cell or donor lymphocyte infusion donor (not recorded which). It is not recorded whose cells these are; they may come from a transplant donor. This sequence joins TRBV6-5 and TRBJ2-7; no clear D gene. CDR3 bases: TGTGCCAGCCGTTTGGGGTGGGAGCAGTACTTC. It codes for CASRLGWEQYF.